These 10 T cell receptor beta chains were sequenced from one sample in a study of shared clonotypes between healthy human individuals. Using immunoSEQ multiplex PCR, the repertoire was profiled, and TCRdb retains in-frame clones only, with some absent. The sample has 450,000 to 650,000 clones, roughly four fifths seen once; the top ten hold 12%. Sequenced: PBMCs. These receptor sequences come from a woman in her thirties or forties in good health. Some clones in this sample may be carry-over from other donors' samples.

This clone was found many times. This chain uses TRBV7-8 with TRBJ2-7; D is unresolved. V lost 5 bases and J lost 1, with 6 bases in between. The CDR3 length is 12 residues. Germline V gives CDR1 SGHVS, CDR2 FQNEAQ. CDR3 in DNA: TGTGCCAGCAGCCCCCATTCCTACGAGCAGTACTTC. Translated, it gives CASSPHSYEQYF.

The chain couples TRBV6-5 to TRBJ1-1; possibly TRBD1 for D (5 bases). This CDR3 comprises 12 residues. Germline CDR1 is MNHEY and CDR2 is SVGAGI. The germline V and J ends were trimmed by 4 bases and 5 bases, with 8 bases remaining between them. The CDR3 DNA reads TGTGCCAGCAGTTCCCGGGGGACTGAAGCTTTCTTT. It yields the protein CASSSRGTEAFF.

The rearrangement uses TRBV7-9 and TRBJ2-7; TRBD2 aligns across 10 bases. Germline CDR1 is SEHNR and CDR2 is FQNEAQ (reference sequence). The CDR3 is 15 amino acids. Trimming removed 7 bases from V and 6 bases from J; junction bases left unmatched: 12. The CDR3 nucleotides are TGTGCCAGCACCCCTGTGACTAGCGGGCTGTTCGAGCAGTACTTC. This sequence encodes CASTPVTSGLFEQYF.

The V and J genes are TRBV30 and TRBJ1-5; D may be TRBD1 (5 bases). Trimming stripped 5 bases from V and 5 bases from J, with 10 bases between. The CDR3 consists of 12 residues. The germline CDR1 and CDR2 sequences are GTSNPN and SVGIG (reference sequence). This chain's CDR3 is CAWGDGYQPQHF. The CDR3 nucleotides read TGTGCCTGGGGGGACGGGTATCAGCCCCAGCATTTT.

V usage is TRBV18 and J usage is TRBJ1-4, with D possibly being TRBD1 (5 bases). CDR1 is KGHSH, CDR2 LQKENI, per germline. Trimming shortened V by 2 bases and J by 0 bases, and 13 bases separated the two germline ends. There are 17 residues in the CDR3. The CDR3 spells CASSPRGKLATNEKLFF. The DNA for the CDR3 is TGTGCCAGCTCACCAAGGGGCAAGCTTGCAACTAATGAAAAACTGTTTTTT.

The J gene is TRBJ2-2, the V gene TRBV19, with unresolved D. Germline CDR1 and CDR2: LNHDA and SQIVND (reference sequence). The CDR3 sequence is 15 residues long. V lost 6 bases to trimming and J lost 6 bases, with 17 bases between them. CDR3 loop: CASRGSEKVAGELFF. The CDR3 DNA reads TGTGCCAGTAGGGGATCAGAGAAGGTAGCCGGGGAGCTGTTTTTT.

This clone was counted between two and nine times. The chain links TRBV2 to TRBJ2-7; possibly TRBD2 for D (6 bases). This CDR3 contains 12 residues. CDR1 is SNHLY and CDR2 is FYNNEI in the germline V gene. Trimming cost V 4 bases and J 6 bases, with 10 bases left between them. CDR3 bases: TGTGCCAGCAGTGTGGGGAGGCGCGAGCAGTACTTC. Translated: CASSVGRREQYF. The full variable domain, with the rest looked up from reference TRBV2 and TRBJ2-7, is EPEVTQTPSHQVTQMGQEVILRCVPISNHLYFYWYRQILGQKVEFLVSFYNNEISEKSEIFDDQFSVERPDGSNFTLKIRSTKLEDSAMYFCASSVGRREQYFGPGTRLTVT.

The J gene is TRBJ2-1, the V gene TRBV7-3, with a tentative D call TRBD2 (5 bases). Germline CDR1 and CDR2: SGHTA and FQGTGA. CDR3 size: 16 residues. The ends were cut back, 1 base at V and 4 bases at J, with 14 bases in the middle. CDR3 bases: TGTGCCAGCAGCTTAAACTCCGGGGTTACTTACAATGAGCAGTTCTTC. Residues: CASSLNSGVTYNEQFF.

The gene calls are TRBV5-1 and TRBJ1-2, with D possibly matching TRBD1 (6 bases). Per the germline V gene, CDR1 is SGHRS and CDR2 is YFSETQ. Trimming removed 0 bases at V and 2 bases at J, with 11 bases between. The CDR3 length is 15 residues. CDR3 sequence reads: CASSLVQGGNYGYTF. The CDR3 nucleotides are TGCGCCAGCAGCTTGGTACAGGGCGGGAACTATGGCTACACCTTC.

The chain is built from TRBV9 and TRBJ2-6, with D possibly matching TRBD2 (5 bases). Germline CDR1 reads SGDLS; CDR2 reads YYNGEE. V was pared by 4 bases and J by 0 bases, with 8 bases between. This CDR3 is 15 amino acids long. CDR3 sequence reads: CASSPGFSGANVLTF. CDR3 nucleotides: TGTGCCAGCAGCCCGGGGTTCTCTGGGGCCAACGTCCTGACTTTC.